Listed below are T cell receptor beta chains from one sample, sequenced in a study of a mutant IDH1 vaccine in newly diagnosed glioma. Clones were read by immunoSEQ multiplex PCR, and TCRdb kept only the in-frame ones, dropping some. This table has 65,000 or so clones, more than 75% appearing once. No antigens are known for them. Sequencing was performed on PBMCs, taken from a glioma patient whose treatment included an IDH1 peptide vaccine. These receptor sequences come from a man aged 25 to 45 with glioma. Each CDR3 is given with its conserved first and last residue.

J gene,V gene,CDR3 protein
TRBJ1-2,TRBV19,CASRWTGGPHGYTF
TRBJ2-7,TRBV6-1,CASSEDGTGGYEQYF
TRBJ2-2,TRBV5-1,CASSFNPGGNTGELFF
TRBJ2-1,TRBV11-2,CASSPWHVAEEQFF
TRBJ2-7,TRBV18,CASSPGQGRSYEQYF
TRBJ2-3,TRBV7-2,CASSSYTDTQYF
TRBJ2-5,TRBV10-2,CASSEAGGRQETQYF
TRBJ1-3,TRBV10-3,CAIESPLSGNTIYF
TRBJ2-1,TRBV19,CASSIILADYNEQFF
TRBJ2-5,TRBV5-1,CASSRQGLQETQYF
TRBJ2-3,TRBV18,CASSPHPTDTQYF
TRBJ2-3,TRBV11-2,CASSSDRARTDTQYF
TRBJ2-7,TRBV5-1,CASSPGTTQEVYF
TRBJ1-1,TRBV18,CASSRGTGQNTEAFF
TRBJ2-6,TRBV6-6,CASRAQISGANVLTF
TRBJ2-7,TRBV6-5,CASSEHEQYF
TRBJ2-3,TRBV28,CASSTGDSPQWTDTQYF
TRBJ2-7,TRBV14,CASSQGWTSGGLSYEQYF
TRBJ1-1,TRBV9,CASSSGEAFF
TRBJ2-7,TRBV7-8,CASSLAGQGAGEQYF
TRBJ1-1,TRBV18,CASSPDRGLGNTEAFF
TRBJ2-1,TRBV13,CASSLEGGPYNEQFF